A selection of T cell receptor beta chains follows, all from one sample in a study of T cells in Graves' hyperthyroidism and ophthalmopathy. MiXCR was run by TCRdb on the multiplex PCR reads, yielding one entry per CDR3 protein. The top ten hold 50% to 75% of the sample, which has about 270,000 distinct CDR3 sequences, about 20% seen once. The material sequenced was blood. Source of these receptors: a man aged 25 to 40 with Graves' ophthalmopathy. Each CDR3 is given with its conserved first and last residue. The order of the fields is clone size, V gene, J gene, D gene, CDR3 protein, CDR3 DNA. D genes are given only for firm matches. The listing skips clone size in some rows; elsewhere it reads once, few, many or a size class.

>NA|TRBV29-1|TRBJ2-7|NA
CSVEVGLGVSYEQYF
TGCAGCGTTGAGGTCGGTTTAGGGGTTTCCTACGAGCAGTACTTC
>NA|TRBV9|TRBJ2-1|NA
CATSAGLEDYNEQFF
TGTGCCACAAGCGCGGGGCTAGAAGACTACAATGAGCAGTTCTTC
>NA|TRBV24-1|TRBJ2-1|TRBD1
CATSDPGTGGRYEQFF
TGTGCCACCAGTGATCCCGGGACAGGGGGGAGGTATGAGCAGTTCTTC
>NA|TRBV7-3|TRBJ1-2|NA
CASSPGARQGYTF
TGTGCCAGCAGCCCAGGGGCGAGGCAGGGCTACACCTTC
>NA|TRBV18|TRBJ2-7|NA
CASSPLQGSYEQYF
TGTGCCAGCTCCCCCCTCCAGGGGTCCTACGAGCAGTACTTC
>NA|TRBV24-1|TRBJ2-1|TRBD2
CATSDFGLAGYNEQFF
TGTGCCACCAGTGATTTCGGACTAGCGGGTTACAATGAGCAGTTCTTC
>NA|TRBV4-2|TRBJ2-3|TRBD2
CASRPGLAGADTQYF
TGTGCCAGCAGGCCGGGACTAGCGGGTGCAGATACGCAGTATTTT
>many|TRBV11-3|TRBJ2-1|TRBD1
CASSAGQGAASEQFF
TGTGCCAGCAGCGCAGGACAGGGGGCGGCATCTGAGCAGTTCTTC
>many|TRBV20-1|TRBJ2-1|TRBD2
CSAKSVGTSGISYNEQFF
TGCAGTGCTAAGAGTGTGGGGACTAGCGGGATCTCCTACAATGAGCAGTTCTTC
>few|TRBV28|TRBJ1-1|NA
CASSVPGGGSTEAFF
TGTGCCAGCAGTGTCCCCGGTGGAGGCTCCACTGAAGCTTTCTTT
>many|TRBV2|TRBJ1-5|NA
CASHGDSGPQHF
TGTGCCAGCCATGGGGATTCAGGTCCCCAGCATTTT
>NA|TRBV27|TRBJ2-5|NA
CASRTFNRGHQETQYF
TGTGCCAGCAGGACTTTTAATAGAGGACATCAAGAGACCCAGTACTTC
>NA|TRBV10-3|TRBJ2-7|NA
CAISEFWKGEGLYEQYF
TGTGCCATCAGTGAGTTTTGGAAGGGGGAGGGACTCTACGAGCAGTACTTC
>NA|TRBV7-9|TRBJ2-3|TRBD2
CASSLEAGGVDTQYF
TGTGCCAGCAGCTTAGAGGCGGGAGGAGTAGATACGCAGTATTTT
>NA|TRBV20-1|TRBJ2-1|NA
CSARSAAFSYNEQFF
TGCAGTGCTAGATCTGCAGCTTTTTCCTACAATGAGCAGTTCTTC
>few|TRBV30|TRBJ1-6|NA
CAWMARGGGAGSPLHF
TGTGCCTGGATGGCCCGGGGAGGGGGAGCGGGTTCACCCCTCCACTTT